This note documents a single T cell receptor (beta chain) sequence. What it binds is not known. The assay, immunoSEQ v3.0, was run at survey level. Sequenced by immunoSEQ multiplex PCR; TCRdb stores in-frame clones only, minus some. Of 30,000 to 40,000 clones in the sample, 65% to 80% were seen once. The record originates from a study of long-term antiretroviral therapy in people with HIV. Broader study findings: Versus controls, repertoires in people with HIV had narrower CDR3 length ranges.

From germline, CDR1 is SGHTA and CDR2 FQGNSA. This CDR3 is 14 amino acids long. The V gene lost 5 bases and the J gene lost 9 bases, with 17 bases spanning the gap. This receptor was identified in a man aged 45-65 years with HIV. The sequences come from unsorted PBMCs, collected 3 years after starting antiretroviral therapy. The chain employs TRBV7-2 and TRBJ2-1, with D perhaps TRBD2 (5 bases). DNA of the CDR3: TGTGCCAGCAGCAGTCTGGCGGGTATAGGTGAGCAGTTCTTC. Protein product: CASSSLAGIGEQFF.